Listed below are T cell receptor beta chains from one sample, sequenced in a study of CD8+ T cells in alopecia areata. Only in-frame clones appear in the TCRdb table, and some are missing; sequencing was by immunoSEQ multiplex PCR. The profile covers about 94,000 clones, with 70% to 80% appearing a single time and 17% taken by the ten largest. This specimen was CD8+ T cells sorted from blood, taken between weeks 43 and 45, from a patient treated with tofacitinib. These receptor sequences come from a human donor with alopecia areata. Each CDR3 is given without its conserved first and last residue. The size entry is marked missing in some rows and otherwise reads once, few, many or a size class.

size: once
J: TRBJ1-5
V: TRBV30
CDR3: AWSVGPKRPQH

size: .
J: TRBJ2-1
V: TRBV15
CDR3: ATRAGENEQF

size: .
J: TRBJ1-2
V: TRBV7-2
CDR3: ASSLAERQERGGYT

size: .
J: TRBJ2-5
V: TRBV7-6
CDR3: ASSSHRGSETQY

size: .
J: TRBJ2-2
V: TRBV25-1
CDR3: ASSRGRELF

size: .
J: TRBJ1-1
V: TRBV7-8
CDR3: ASSSGPNTEAF

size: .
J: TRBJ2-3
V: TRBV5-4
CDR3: ASSSGRSGNGDTQY

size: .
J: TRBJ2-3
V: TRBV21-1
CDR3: ASSIRRLQSCGKPGDTQY

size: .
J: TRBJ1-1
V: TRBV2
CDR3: ASSDGFDGNTEAF

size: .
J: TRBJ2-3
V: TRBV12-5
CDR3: ANTDATDTQY

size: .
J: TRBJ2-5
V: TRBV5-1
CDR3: ASSLDGTSGLQETQY

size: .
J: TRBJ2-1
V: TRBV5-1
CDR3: ASSLVRGARYNEQF

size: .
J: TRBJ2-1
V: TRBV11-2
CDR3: ASSPKSGGGHNEQF

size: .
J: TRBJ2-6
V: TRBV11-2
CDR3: ASSAWTGSGANVLT

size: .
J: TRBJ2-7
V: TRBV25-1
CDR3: ASSGHYYEQY

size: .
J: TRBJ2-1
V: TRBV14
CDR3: ASSPILRGPSRNNEQF

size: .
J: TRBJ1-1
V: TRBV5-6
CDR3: ASSGKTGANTEAF

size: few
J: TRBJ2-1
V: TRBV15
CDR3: ATSRGSGYNEQF

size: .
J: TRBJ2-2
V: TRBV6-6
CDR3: ASSYSAGTGELF

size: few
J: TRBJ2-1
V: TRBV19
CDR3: ASSPSGGAADEQF

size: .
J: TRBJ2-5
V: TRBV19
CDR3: ASSIGPTEETQY

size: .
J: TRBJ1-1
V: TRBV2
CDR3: ASRDRGDTEAF

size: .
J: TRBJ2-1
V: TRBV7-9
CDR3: ASSLLTSGGNEQF

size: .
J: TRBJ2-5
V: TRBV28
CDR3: ASSSPETQY

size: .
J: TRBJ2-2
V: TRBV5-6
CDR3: ASSLGDTGELF

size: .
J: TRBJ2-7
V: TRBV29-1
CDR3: SVLDGSEREQY

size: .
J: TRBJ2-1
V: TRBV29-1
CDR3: SVRGGDEQF

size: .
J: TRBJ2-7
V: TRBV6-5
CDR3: ASSYSRDYEQY

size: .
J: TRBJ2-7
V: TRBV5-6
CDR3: ASSTTLRVYEQY

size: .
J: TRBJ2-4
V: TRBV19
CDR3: ASSISVESDIQY

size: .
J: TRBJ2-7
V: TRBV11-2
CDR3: ASSPAPVWEQY

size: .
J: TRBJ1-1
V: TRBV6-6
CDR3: ASRQYPTGQEAF

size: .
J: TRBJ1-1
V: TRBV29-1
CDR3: SVSGQGEYTEAF

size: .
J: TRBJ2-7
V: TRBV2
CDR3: ASSSVTGSSYEQY

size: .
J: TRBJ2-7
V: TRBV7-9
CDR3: ASSPTGLGNEQY

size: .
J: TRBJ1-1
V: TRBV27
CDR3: ASSTVGTEAF

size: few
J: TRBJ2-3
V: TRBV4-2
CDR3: ASSQLAGSTDTQY

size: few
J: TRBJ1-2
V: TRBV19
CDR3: ASSRSPPGDYGYT

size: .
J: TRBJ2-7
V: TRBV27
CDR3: ASSPTGTGDYEQY

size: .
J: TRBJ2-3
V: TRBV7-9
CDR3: ATTGADTQY

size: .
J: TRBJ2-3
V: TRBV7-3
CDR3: ASSYEARGRRTDTQY

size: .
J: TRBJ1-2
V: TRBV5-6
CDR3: ASSPSGFDGYT

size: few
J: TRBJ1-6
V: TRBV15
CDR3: ATSRDPGQASSPLH

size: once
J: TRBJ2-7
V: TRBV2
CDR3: ASSRTTGYEQY

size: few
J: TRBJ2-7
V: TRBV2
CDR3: ASKTASYEQY

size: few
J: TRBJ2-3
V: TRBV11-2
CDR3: ASSLGPLLDTQY

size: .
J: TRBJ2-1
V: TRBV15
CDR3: ATSRGAGRNNEQF

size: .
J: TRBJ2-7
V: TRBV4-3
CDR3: ASSQSRTSSEWQY

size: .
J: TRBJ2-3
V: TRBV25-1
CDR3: ASSEWDADTQY

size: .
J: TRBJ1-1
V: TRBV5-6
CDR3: ASSGGEGTEAF

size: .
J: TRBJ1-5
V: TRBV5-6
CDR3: ASSLEGSFSNQPQH

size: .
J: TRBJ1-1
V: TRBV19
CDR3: ASSITGGLNTEAF

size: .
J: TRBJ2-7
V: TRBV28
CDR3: ASSHGGREQY

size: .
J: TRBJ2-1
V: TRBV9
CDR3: ASSVRSGDTGEQF

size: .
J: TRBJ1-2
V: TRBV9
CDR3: ASSVATTTYSRDSGGYT

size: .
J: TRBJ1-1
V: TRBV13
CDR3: ASSSPAVGPITEAF

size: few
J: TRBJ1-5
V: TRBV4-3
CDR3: ASSQVWGSSNQPQH

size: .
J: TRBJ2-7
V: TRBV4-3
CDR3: ASSQDRGLDGSQY

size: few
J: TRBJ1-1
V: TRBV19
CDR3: ATQTGSNTEAF